The present T cell receptor (beta chain) was sequenced within a study of shared clonotypes between healthy human individuals. Clones were read by immunoSEQ multiplex PCR, and TCRdb kept only the in-frame ones, dropping some. The sample shows some 2.1 million clones, 85% to 95% of them seen only once. Trimming stripped 5 bases from V and 2 bases from J, with 7 bases between. There are 12 residues in the CDR3. Germline-derived CDR1 and CDR2 are KGHSH and LQKENI. The V call is TRBV18, the J call TRBJ2-7; no reliable D call. The sequencing sample was made of naive CD4+ T cells sorted from blood. Noted subset: CD45RA+ positively selected. This sequence originates from a man younger than 30 in good health. The CDR3 here is CASSSNTYEQYF. As DNA, the CDR3 is TGTGCCAGCTCATCAAACACCTACGAGCAGTACTTC.